A single sample is the source of the 9 T cell receptor beta chains below, sequenced in a study of blood T cells in healthy people across ages. A second PCR, run for roughly 7 to 11 cycles, used a sample-barcoded 5' primer plus a J-beta primer mix. TCRdb reanalysed the 5' RACE reads using MiXCR and keeps one entry per CDR3 protein. Of 600,000 to 1,000,000 distinct CDR3 sequences listed, 20% to 30% are singletons. The data also belong to a second study, concerning T cells of mothers and their children.

What was sequenced was blood. All receptors come from a boy aged 5 to 17 in good health.

This sequence joins TRBV27 and TRBJ1-2; TRBD1 aligns across 9 bases. Germline V gene data show CDR1 as MNHEY and CDR2 as SMNVEV (reference sequence). V dropped 5 bases and J dropped 2; count of bases not matched to a gene: 9. The CDR3 is 16 amino acids. The DNA for the CDR3 is TGTGCCAGCAGTCACTGGGGGACAGGGCCAAACTATGGCTACACCTTC. This encodes CASSHWGTGPNYGYTF.

The V call is TRBV7-6, the J call TRBJ2-5; D is perhaps TRBD2 (5 bases). CDR1 is SGHVS, CDR2 FNYEAQ, per germline. The ends were cut back, 3 bases at V and 0 bases at J, with 8 bases in the middle. The length of the CDR3 is 14 residues. CDR3 region: CASSFLAYQETQYF. The DNA of the CDR3 is TGTGCCAGCAGCTTTCTAGCCTACCAAGAGACCCAGTACTTC.

Regarding this clonotype: One end of the junction does not line up with germline, which may come from a read error. Here the CDR3 DNA reads TGTGCCAGCAGCTTAACGGGTAGGGGCCCAGATGAAAAGCTGTTTTTT. Translation gives CASSLTGRGPDEKLFF. This chain joins TRBV7-9 and TRBJ1-4; the D gene is possibly TRBD1 (5 bases). Per the germline V gene, CDR1 is SEHNR and CDR2 is FQNEAQ (reference sequence). CDR3 length: 16 amino acids.

The chain employs TRBV18 and TRBJ1-1; D is unresolved. CDR1 is KGHSH, CDR2 LQKENI, per germline. The CDR3 runs 15 residues. The V end lost 3 bases, the J end lost 4 bases, and 15 bases lay between the germline ends. The CDR3 DNA follows: TGTGCCAGCTCACCCCCCGGGGTCCGGGGCACTGAAGCTTTCTTT. Its protein is CASSPPGVRGTEAFF.

The genes are TRBV28 and TRBJ2-5, with D possibly being TRBD1 (6 bases). The better agreement between TRBJ2-1 and the DNA end casts doubt on the J call. Germline-derived CDR1 and CDR2 are MDHEN and SYDVKM. CDR3 length equals 15 residues. The CDR3 spells CASSPSGGGHNEQFF. The CDR3 DNA reads as TGTGCCAGCAGTCCCTCTGGGGGCGGGCACAATGAGCAGTTCTTC.

This clonotype has a handful of counts. The rearrangement links TRBV9 to TRBJ2-1; no firm D call. With 0 bases removed from V and 0 bases from J, the gap between germline ends came to 4 bases. The CDR3 spans 14 residues. Germline V gene lookup returns CDR1 SGDLS and CDR2 YYNGEE. The CDR3 sequence is CASSVDDSYNEQFF. The CDR3 bases are TGTGCCAGCAGCGTAGACGACTCCTACAATGAGCAGTTCTTC.

The V and J genes are TRBV4-3 and TRBJ1-4; TRBD1 might be the D (5 bases). The CDR3 is made up of 16 amino acids. Trimming shortened V by 3 bases and J by 1 base, and 12 bases separated the two germline ends. Germline assignment: CDR1 LGHNA and CDR2 YSLEER. The CDR3 sequence: CASSHGTPGTNEKLFF. The CDR3 bases are TGCGCCAGCAGCCACGGGACCCCGGGAACTAATGAAAAACTGTTTTTT.

A few counts support this clonotype. V and J are TRBV10-2 and TRBJ2-7; 10 bases map to TRBD2. The length of the CDR3 is 15 residues. CDR1 and CDR2 (germline): WSHSY, SAAADI. Germline trimming cut 8 bases from V and 2 bases from J; bases unmatched to any gene: 9. Here the CDR3 reads CASSAGLAGAYEQYF. DNA for the CDR3: TGCGCCAGCTCGGCCGGGCTAGCGGGAGCCTACGAGCAGTACTTC.

J is TRBJ1-6 and V is TRBV28; 8 positions match TRBD1. This CDR3 has 14 amino acids. Germline V lookup: CDR1 MDHEN, CDR2 SYDVKM. V dropped 4 bases and J dropped 9; count of bases not matched to a gene: 5. In DNA, the CDR3 is TGTGCCAGCAGTTGGACAGGGAGCGGTTCACCCCTCCACTTT. Translated, it gives CASSWTGSGSPLHF.